This T cell receptor beta chain appears in the sequencing data of a study of CD8+ T cells in alopecia areata. CDR3 length: 15 amino acids. Unmatched junction bases numbered 9, after V lost 5 bases and J lost 4 bases. Per germline, CDR1 SGHVS and CDR2 FQNEAQ. Sequencing used cDNA as its template, made by extracting RNA and reverse transcribing it. The table came from immunoSEQ multiplex PCR; TCRdb's copy has only in-frame clones and leaves some out. The data contain 150,000 or so clones, roughly 50% of them singletons. Study-wide results and limits: Normal scalp showed lower clonality than lesional scalp, especially alopecia totalis/universalis. Scalp samples also yield sequences of resident alphabeta T cells from normal skin.

This clone was seen more than once but under ten times. What it recognizes is unknown. This chain joins TRBV7-8 and TRBJ2-3; 7 bases match TRBD2. Material: CD4+ T cells sorted from blood. The clonotype originates from a human donor in good health. The CDR3 sequence: CASSPPSGKADTQYF. In DNA form, the CDR3 reads TGTGCCAGCAGCCCCCCTAGCGGAAAAGCAGATACGCAGTATTTT.